A selection of T cell receptor beta chains follows, all from one sample in a study of neurological immune-mediated disorders. TCRdb re-derived calls from the 5' RACE reads in MiXCR, one entry per CDR3 protein. The sample records about 46,000 distinct CDR3 sequences, 4.5% being singletons. Sequenced material: PBMCs. The receptors shown here come from a woman aged 55 to 70 with multiple sclerosis. The CDR3 runs from the conserved cysteine through the conserved F or W. Fields, in order: V gene, clone size, CDR3 length, D gene, J gene, CDR3 DNA, CDR3 protein. A D gene is named only where the DNA matches it firmly. Part of the rows lack a size; the others show once, few, many or a class for expanded clones.

>TRBV20-1|many|13|TRBD2|TRBJ2-5
TGCAGTGCTAGAGTGGGTAGCGGGGAGACCCAGTACTTC
CSARVGSGETQYF
>TRBV20-1|many|14|.|TRBJ2-1
TGCAGTGCTTTGCGGTCGCGATCCTACAATGAGCAGTTCTTC
CSALRSRSYNEQFF
>TRBV6-5|many|15|TRBD1|TRBJ2-3
TGTGCCAGCAGCTTGACAGGGACCCTCACAGATACGCAGTATTTT
CASSLTGTLTDTQYF
>TRBV11-1|.|15|TRBD1|TRBJ2-3
TGTGCCAGCAGCTTATCGGGACAGGGGGGCGATACGCAGTATTTT
CASSLSGQGGDTQYF
>TRBV18|many|13|TRBD1|TRBJ1-2
TGTGCCAGCTCAGATCTCGGGACAGATGGCTACACCTTC
CASSDLGTDGYTF
>TRBV5-1|.|14|.|TRBJ2-3
TGCGCCAGCACGGAAATAGGAGGCACAGATACGCAGTATTTT
CASTEIGGTDTQYF
>TRBV25-1|many|12|.|TRBJ2-3
TGTGCCAGCAGTGACACACTATATACGCAGTATTTT
CASSDTLYTQYF
>TRBV12-3/TRBV12-4|.|11|.|TRBJ2-2
TGTGCCAGCAGAACCCTCGGGGAGCTGTTTTTT
CASRTLGELFF
>TRBV12-3/TRBV12-4|many|14|.|TRBJ1-4
TGTGCCAGCAGTTCGACAGGTTCTTGGGAAAAACTGTTTTTT
CASSSTGSWEKLFF
>TRBV20-1|many|12|.|TRBJ2-5
TGCAGTGCTAGGCGAAGGGTAGAGACCCAGTACTTC
CSARRRVETQYF
>TRBV5-1|many|17|.|TRBJ1-6
TGCGCCAGCAGCTTGGCGCTCAGGGTAACCCTCGATTCACCCCTCCACTTT
CASSLALRVTLDSPLHF
>TRBV9|many|14|TRBD1|TRBJ1-1
TGTGCCAGCAGCGTAGTGACAGGGGGGCCTGAAGCTTTCTTT
CASSVVTGGPEAFF
>TRBV3-1|many|16|.|TRBJ2-5
TGTGCCAGCAGCCAAGATCGAGGGGGAGAGGGGGAGACCCAGTACTTC
CASSQDRGGEGETQYF
>TRBV12-3/TRBV12-4|many|13|.|TRBJ2-4
TGTGCCAGCTCGGGAGCCCCCAAAAACATTCAGTACTTC
CASSGAPKNIQYF
>TRBV7-2|few|16|TRBD2|TRBJ2-3
TGTGCCAGCAGCTTAGTGCGGGGGGGGTCCACAGATACGCAGTATTTT
CASSLVRGGSTDTQYF
>TRBV20-1|many|12|TRBD2|TRBJ2-7
TGCAGTGCCCGGGGGGGCGGGTACGAGCAGTACTTC
CSARGGGYEQYF
>TRBV6-2/TRBV6-3|many|17|.|TRBJ2-5
TGTGCCAGCAGTTACGGAGGGCACAGAGGGCCCCAAGAGACCCAGTACTTC
CASSYGGHRGPQETQYF
>TRBV6-5|many|14|.|TRBJ2-7
TGTGCCAGCCGAAGGGTCAAAGGGCCCTACGAGCAGTACTTC
CASRRVKGPYEQYF
>TRBV7-8|few|15|.|TRBJ1-1
TGTGCCAGCAGCTTAGATTTAGGGGGGTACACTGAAGCTTTCTTT
CASSLDLGGYTEAFF
>TRBV5-1|many|15|TRBD1|TRBJ2-7
TGCGCCAGCTCTTTGACAGGGGGAGTTTGGGACGAGCAGTACTTC
CASSLTGGVWDEQYF
>TRBV7-8|many|15|.|TRBJ1-4
TGTGCCAGCAGCCCCAGTAGGGTTGGGGCTGAAAAACTGTTTTTT
CASSPSRVGAEKLFF
>TRBV5-4|.|14|.|TRBJ2-5
TGTGCCAGCAGCACCCCTAGAGGGCAAGAGACCCAGTACTTC
CASSTPRGQETQYF
>TRBV6-6|many|13|.|TRBJ2-2
TGTGCCAGCACCCTATCGAACACCGGGGAGCTGTTTTTT
CASTLSNTGELFF
>TRBV7-9|few|12|.|TRBJ1-6
TGTGCCAGCAGCTTAACCAATTCACCCCTCAACTTT
CASSLTNSPLNF
>TRBV4-1|many|13|TRBD2|TRBJ2-5
TGCGCCAGCAGCGGCCGGGAGGGAGAGACCCAGTACTTC
CASSGREGETQYF
>TRBV20-1|many|14|.|TRBJ2-1
TGCAGTGCTACGGAACAGGGAATCCACAATGAGCAGTTCTTC
CSATEQGIHNEQFF
>TRBV20-1|many|15|TRBD2|TRBJ2-3
TGCAGTGCTATGGCCGGACTAGCGGGCACAGATACGCAGTATTTT
CSAMAGLAGTDTQYF
>TRBV7-9|few|11|.|TRBJ2-3
TGTGCCAGCAGCTACGCACATACGCAGTATTTT
CASSYAHTQYF
>TRBV5-1|many|14|.|TRBJ2-3
TGCGCCAGCAGCTTGGGACTCATCACAGATACGCAGTATTTT
CASSLGLITDTQYF
>TRBV3-1|few|14|TRBD1|TRBJ1-2
TGTGCCAGCAGCCAAGGGGACAGGGCACGCGGCTACACCTTC
CASSQGDRARGYTF
>TRBV14|many|12|.|TRBJ2-3
TGTGCCAGCAGCCAAGTCACTGATACGCAGTATTTT
CASSQVTDTQYF
>TRBV3-1|.|13|.|TRBJ1-6
TGTGCCAGCAGCCAATACCGAGATGCACCCCTCCACTTT
CASSQYRDAPLHF
>TRBV20-1|many|13|TRBD1|TRBJ2-5
TGCAGTGGAAGACAGGGGTATGGGGAGACCCAGTACTTC
CSGRQGYGETQYF
>TRBV5-1|many|13|.|TRBJ1-5
TGCGCCAGCAGCGAGGACAGTCATCAGCCCCAGCATTTT
CASSEDSHQPQHF
>TRBV4-1|many|15|.|TRBJ1-1
TGCGCCAGCAGCCTCCGGTCTCACGCTAACACTGAAGCTTTCTTT
CASSLRSHANTEAFF
>TRBV5-1|many|15|.|TRBJ1-4
TGCGCCAGCAGCTTGGGGGCCCGGAGTAATGAAAAACTGTTTTTT
CASSLGARSNEKLFF
>TRBV20-1|many|15|TRBD1|TRBJ2-1
TGCAGTGCTAGCAAGGGACAGGGGTCCTACAATGAGCAGTTCTTC
CSASKGQGSYNEQFF
>TRBV20-1|many|13|TRBD1|TRBJ2-1
TGCAGTGCTCTACCGACAGGGGTGGGTGAGCAGTTCTTC
CSALPTGVGEQFF
>TRBV10-2|many|15|.|TRBJ1-2
TGCGCCAGCAGTGAGTCCTCCGGGACCTCCTATGGCTACACCTTC
CASSESSGTSYGYTF
>TRBV20-1|many|15|.|TRBJ2-1
TGCAGTGCCAGGATGCCGGGACCAAGATACAATGAGCAGTTCTTC
CSARMPGPRYNEQFF
>TRBV6-5|medium-sized|11|.|TRBJ2-3
TGTGCCAGCAGCTCCACAGATACGCAGTATTTT
CASSSTDTQYF
>TRBV5-6|many|13|.|TRBJ2-7
TGTGCCAGCAGCCAGGGTCAAACCTACGAGCAGTACTTC
CASSQGQTYEQYF
>TRBV6-5|many|13|.|TRBJ2-1
TGTGCCAGCAGTTTGGATACGTACAATGAGCAGTTCTTC
CASSLDTYNEQFF
>TRBV6-6|many|16|.|TRBJ1-3
TGTGCCAGCAGTTACCCGAATCAGGGGACTGGAAACACCATATATTTT
CASSYPNQGTGNTIYF
>TRBV3-1|many|13|.|TRBJ1-1
TGTGCCAGCAGCCGGCAGGGCAACACTGAAGCTTTCTTT
CASSRQGNTEAFF
>TRBV20-1|few|16|TRBD1|TRBJ1-4
TGCAGTGCTATATCCGGGACAGCGGCAACTAATGACAAACTGTTTTTT
CSAISGTAATNDKLFF
>TRBV7-3|many|15|TRBD1|TRBJ1-1
TGTGCCAGCAGGGCTCCGGGACAGGCAAACACTGAAGCTTTCTTT
CASRAPGQANTEAFF
>TRBV7-2|.|15|.|TRBJ1-5
TGTGCCAGCAGCTTAATGGGGGGTGGCAATCAGCCCCAGAATTTT
CASSLMGGGNQPQNF
>TRBV4-3|.|13|.|TRBJ1-4
TGCGCCAGCAGCCAAGTAGCCAATGAAAAACTGTTTTTT
CASSQVANEKLFF
>TRBV20-1|many|15|.|TRBJ2-5
TGCAGTGCCCGCCGACGCGGGGGCTCAAGGGAGACCCAGTACTTC
CSARRRGGSRETQYF
>TRBV2|many|13|.|TRBJ2-3
TGTGCCAGCAGGCGCCCAATCACAGATACGCAGTATTTT
CASRRPITDTQYF
>TRBV12-3/TRBV12-4|.|12|.|TRBJ1-4
TGTGCCAGCACTAGGGAACGCGAAAAACTGTTTTTT
CASTREREKLFF